This TCR beta chain comes out of a study of blood T cell repertoires in COVID-19. In the study overall: Samples representing acute and convalescent COVID-19 were sourced from the United States, Italy and Spain. PBMCs, B-cell-depleted T cells, or T cells provided the cDNA or gDNA that made up the material.

Germline CDR1 SGHNT, CDR2 YYREEE (reference sequence). With 3 bases clipped from V and 8 bases from J, the junction kept 6 bases outside the gene matches. The CDR3 is made up of 15 amino acids. Here immunoSEQ multiplex PCR was the method, and the copy in TCRdb shows in-frame clones only, minus some. Among some 460,000 clones listed, about 89% were seen once. The TCR sequence derives from a young woman with acute or convalescent COVID-19. The J gene is TRBJ1-4, the V gene TRBV5-4; 11 nucleotides match TRBD1. The specimen sequenced was peripheral blood. CDR3 sequence: CASSSKGTGGEKLFF. As DNA, the CDR3 is TGTGCCAGCAGCTCCAAAGGGACAGGGGGAGAAAAACTGTTTTTT.